This entry lists 17 T cell receptor beta chains sequenced from one sample in a study of cytomegalovirus exposure and HLA in healthy donors. Primers: 60 Vbeta forward and 13 Jbeta reverse. Assay used: immunoSEQ multiplex PCR; TCRdb lists only in-frame clones, some missing. This repertoire shows about 270,000 clones, around 66% found once; its top ten account for approximately 2.3%. Source material: PBMCs. The receptors shown here come from a female donor in good health and CMV-seronegative.

This clone has only one observation. V is TRBV5-8 and J is TRBJ2-7; 11 bases are a match to TRBD2. CDR1 SGHTS and CDR2 YDEGEE come from the germline V gene. V dropped 0 bases and J dropped 5; count of bases not matched to a gene: 10. The CDR3 is made up of 17 amino acids. The CDR3 region has the DNA TGTGCCAGCAGCTTGGTTACTAGCGGGAGTACTTTGCACGAGCAGTACTTC. Amino acids: CASSLVTSGSTLHEQYF.

This sequence joins TRBV27 and TRBJ2-3, with 7 bases lining up with TRBD1. The CDR3 consists of 17 residues. CDR1 and CDR2 (germline): MNHEY, SMNVEV (reference sequence). With V trimmed by 5 bases and J by 2 bases, 13 bases remained unmatched. CDR3 loop: CASSELNRGPHTDTQYF. Written as DNA, the CDR3 is TGTGCCAGCAGTGAACTGAACAGGGGACCCCACACAGATACGCAGTATTTT.

The rearrangement joins TRBV9 to TRBJ1-2; 7 nucleotides match TRBD1. CDR3 length: 13 amino acids. Trimming at V came to 3 bases and at J to 5 bases, leaving 4 bases not matched to a gene. Germline V gene data show CDR1 as SGDLS and CDR2 as YYNGEE. This chain's CDR3 is CASSAWTGYGYTF. CDR3 bases: TGTGCCAGCAGCGCCTGGACAGGTTATGGCTACACCTTC.

This chain joins TRBV6-5 and TRBJ2-3, with D perhaps matching TRBD1 (5 bases). Germline V CDR1 and CDR2: MNHEY, SVGAGI. The CDR3 has 14 residues. V was shortened by 11 bases and J by 4 bases, with 19 bases between the two germline ends. CDR3 nucleotides: TGTGCCGCGCGAAGGGGCGGCCGTCCAGATACGCAGTATTTT. Protein sequence: CAARRGGRPDTQYF.

CDR3 sequence reads: CARSLRGLNTEAFF. The CDR3 DNA follows: TGTGCCAGAAGCTTGAGGGGTCTGAACACTGAAGCTTTCTTT. This chain joins TRBV5-3 and TRBJ1-1, with D possibly TRBD1 on 5 matching bases. TRBV5-3 is given ORF status, its function remaining uncertain. With 1 base removed from V and 0 bases from J, the gap between germline ends came to 7 bases. The CDR3 runs to 14 residues.

This clone turned up a few times. The V and J genes are TRBV5-4 and TRBJ1-2, with D possibly TRBD1 on 5 matching bases. Trimming left V 4 bases short and J 3 bases short, with 13 bases between. Germline values: CDR1 SGHNT, CDR2 YYREEE (reference sequence). CDR3 length equals 14 residues. CDR3 DNA sequence: TGTGCCAGCAGCCAGGGTGGTAGTTACTATGGCTACACCTTC. Its protein is CASSQGGSYYGYTF.

The chain uses TRBV29-1 and TRBJ2-7; 8 bases line up with TRBD2. The CDR3 totals 16 residues. Germline values: CDR1 SQVTM, CDR2 ANQGSEA. Unmatched junction bases numbered 11, after V lost 4 bases and J lost 0 bases. This CDR3 is CSVGIRVAGISYEQYF. Here the CDR3 DNA reads TGCAGCGTTGGGATTAGAGTAGCGGGGATCTCCTACGAGCAGTACTTC.

This clone was seen a few times. The CDR3 region has the DNA TGTGCCAGCAGCCTACAGGGGGCGCGGGACACTGAAGCTTTCTTT. It encodes CASSLQGARDTEAFF. J is TRBJ1-1 and V is TRBV27; 9 bases align to TRBD1. With V trimmed by 6 bases and J by 3 bases, 8 bases remained unmatched. Germline assignment: CDR1 MNHEY and CDR2 SMNVEV (reference sequence). The CDR3 spans 15 residues.

This chain uses TRBV19 with TRBJ2-3; 8 bases line up with TRBD1. From germline, CDR1 is LNHDA and CDR2 SQIVND (reference sequence). J was trimmed by 1 base and V by 5 bases; bases with no gene match: 8. The CDR3 is 16 residues long. The CDR3 nucleotides read TGTGCCAGTAGTTTCCCGACAGGGGAGGGCACAGATACGCAGTATTTT. Protein product: CASSFPTGEGTDTQYF.

The V gene is TRBV27, the J gene TRBJ1-1, with a possible D match to TRBD1 (5 bases). Trimming removed 6 bases at V and 7 bases at J, with 18 bases between. Germline V CDR1 and CDR2: MNHEY, SMNVEV (reference sequence). The CDR3 consists of 14 residues. DNA of the CDR3: TGTGCCAGCAGGCGGGGCCCCGGGAGAGTTGAAGCTTTCTTT. It is translated as CASRRGPGRVEAFF.

The V and J genes are TRBV6-4 and TRBJ2-1; 11 bases line up with TRBD2. Germline trimming cut 2 bases from V and 3 bases from J; bases unmatched to any gene: 12. Germline V gives CDR1 MRHNA, CDR2 SNTAGT. The CDR3 loop spans 19 amino acids. CDR3 sequence: CASSDVKWLTSGVYNEQFF. In DNA form, the CDR3 reads TGTGCCAGCAGTGACGTGAAATGGTTGACTAGCGGGGTCTACAATGAGCAGTTCTTC.

V gene TRBV7-8 combines with J gene TRBJ2-5; tentative D call: TRBD2 (6 bases). Germline CDR1 SGHVS, CDR2 FQNEAQ. The CDR3 spans 13 residues. V lost 3 bases to trimming and J lost 2 bases, with 7 bases between them. CDR3 DNA sequence: TGTGCCAGCAGCTTTAGCGGACAAGAGACCCAGTACTTC. It yields the protein CASSFSGQETQYF.

The chain employs TRBV10-3 and TRBJ2-3, with 14 bases that match TRBD2. The CDR3 runs to 19 residues. Germline CDR1 reads ENHRY; CDR2 reads SYGVKD. V gave up 8 bases and J gave up 4 bases; unmatched junction bases: 17. The CDR3 DNA is TGTGCCATCCGCCAATTTCGGACTAGCGGGAGGCCGGAGGCAGATACGCAGTATTTT. Translated: CAIRQFRTSGRPEADTQYF.

This sequence joins TRBV28 and TRBJ1-2; possibly TRBD1 for D (6 bases). CDR3 length: 12 amino acids. The V and J ends lost 7 bases and 5 bases respectively, with 11 bases between them. Looked up from germline, CDR1 is MDHEN and CDR2 is SYDVKM. The CDR3 DNA reads TGTGCCAGCAACCTTGGACAGTATGGCTACACCTTC. This codes for CASNLGQYGYTF.

This chain uses TRBV12-5 with TRBJ1-3; no clear D gene. From germline, CDR1 is LGHNT and CDR2 FRNRAP. This CDR3 has 14 residues. The V and J ends lost 6 bases and 4 bases respectively, with 13 bases between them. CDR3 in amino acids: CASGPDSSGNTIYF. In DNA, the CDR3 is TGTGCTAGTGGCCCCGATTCGAGCGGAAACACCATATATTTT. Based on the CDR3 plus reference TRBV12-5 and TRBJ1-3, the full variable domain is DARVTQTPRHKVTEMGQEVTMRCQPILGHNTVFWYRQTMMQGLELLAYFRNRAPLDDSGMPKDRFSAEMPDATLATLKIQPSEPRDSAVYFCASGPDSSGNTIYFGEGSWLTVV.

The rearrangement joins TRBV5-1 to TRBJ1-2; TRBD1 might be the D (5 bases). Germline CDR1 is SGHRS and CDR2 is YFSETQ. V was cut by 4 bases and J by 4 bases, with 14 bases left in between. CDR3 length: 14 amino acids. The CDR3 here is CASSPGGVFYGYTF. The DNA of the CDR3 is TGCGCCAGCAGCCCCGGGGGGGTCTTCTATGGCTACACCTTC.

The chain's CDR3 is CASSQGTGIGNTIYF. The CDR3 bases are TGCGCCAGCAGCCAAGGCACAGGGATCGGAAACACCATATATTTT. The chain combines TRBV4-1 with TRBJ1-3; D may be TRBD1 (6 bases). The V end was cut by 1 base, the J end by 4 bases, with 11 bases between. Germline CDR1 reads MGHRA; CDR2 reads YSYEKL. The CDR3 extends over 15 amino acids.